The clone carrying this TCR beta chain was counted many times. Its specificity is unknown. The data belong to a study of blood T cells in healthy people across ages. Overall study: About one barcoded beta molecule per two T cells was the capture yield of template switching.

A sample-barcoded 5' primer and a J-beta primer mix were used in a second PCR of roughly 6 to 12 cycles. TCRdb fed the 5' RACE reads into MiXCR, producing one record per CDR3 protein. The sample lists about 1.5 million distinct CDR3 sequences; 42% were seen once. V lost 1 base to trimming and J lost 6 bases; unmatched junction nucleotides: 3. The CDR3 is 14 amino acids. Germline loops: CDR1 DFQATT, CDR2 SNEGSKA (reference sequence). Healthy individuals of Caucasian origin from Russia, aged about 6 to 95, served as donors. General observations from the study: No conclusive comparison of naive versus antigen-experienced cells was possible with unsorted PBMCs. With age, beta diversity per million T cells declined roughly linearly, significantly by approximately 40.

Sample: blood. This receptor was identified in a woman aged 18-29 years in good health. The chain joins TRBV20-1 to TRBJ2-3, with TRBD2 matching over 11 bases. The CDR3 here is CSARASGGFDTQYF. Written as DNA, the CDR3 is TGCAGTGCTAGAGCTAGCGGGGGGTTCGATACGCAGTATTTT.